Listed below are T cell receptor beta chains from one sample, sequenced in a study of T cell responses to AZD1222 COVID-19 vaccine. Sequenced by immunoSEQ multiplex PCR; TCRdb stores in-frame clones only, minus some. The sample lists roughly 56,000 clones; approximately 85% were seen once. This sample comprised peripheral blood, obtained on day 0 of AZD1222 vaccination. The receptors were gathered from an adult in good health. CDR3s include the opening cysteine and the closing phenylalanine or tryptophan. D genes are given only for firm matches. The size of a clone is reported for some rows only, either as once, few or many, or as a class for expanded clones.

V gene,D gene,J gene,clone size,CDR3 DNA,CDR3 protein
TRBV28,.,TRBJ1-5,.,TGTGCCAGCAGTCACGACAGGACTCAGCCCCAGCATTTT,CASSHDRTQPQHF
TRBV5-1,TRBD2,TRBJ2-7,.,TGCGCCAGCAGCTTGGTTCGGGGGGGCTCCTACGAGCAGTACTTC,CASSLVRGGSYEQYF
TRBV27,TRBD2,TRBJ2-3,.,TGTGCCAGCAGTTCCTGGACTAGCGAACGAACGCCCCACACAGATACGCAGTATTTT,CASSSWTSERTPHTDTQYF
TRBV7-3,TRBD1,TRBJ1-1,.,TGTGCCAGCAGCCCAGGGGGGGCTATGAACACTGAAGCTTTCTTT,CASSPGGAMNTEAFF
TRBV5-5,.,TRBJ1-2,.,TGTGCCAGCAGCTTCCGGGACGGTACCTATGGCTACACCTTC,CASSFRDGTYGYTF
TRBV2,.,TRBJ1-6,.,TGTGCCAGCGAGGAGACAGCCAATTCACCCCTCCACTTT,CASEETANSPLHF
TRBV2,.,TRBJ2-5,.,TGTGCCAGCAGTGACCCGGGACTTAAGTACTTC,CASSDPGLKYF
TRBV19,.,TRBJ2-2,.,TGTGCCAGTAGTAACGACCCGGACACCGGGGAGCTGTTTTTT,CASSNDPDTGELFF
TRBV2,TRBD1,TRBJ1-2,.,TGTGCCAGCAGTCTCGCTGGGACAGGGGTTGGCTACACCTTC,CASSLAGTGVGYTF
TRBV6-6,.,TRBJ1-1,.,TGTGCCAGCAGACTACAGCGGGGATGGGGTGAAGCTTTCTTT,CASRLQRGWGEAFF
TRBV9,.,TRBJ2-7,.,TGTGCCAGCAGCGTCGGTACAGGGTACTCCTACGAGCAGTACTTC,CASSVGTGYSYEQYF
TRBV11-2,.,TRBJ1-4,.,TGTGCCAGCAGCCCGAATCCAATGGGGGATGAAAAACTGTTTTTT,CASSPNPMGDEKLFF
TRBV29-1,.,TRBJ2-2,few,TGCAGCGGACAGGTCCTCGGGGAGCTGTTTTTT,CSGQVLGELFF
TRBV19,.,TRBJ1-2,.,TGTGCCAGTAGGGCCCGGGACACCCTTTCGAATGGCTACACCTTC,CASRARDTLSNGYTF
TRBV6-5,.,TRBJ1-5,.,TGTGCCAGCATCGCAGAGGAGGATCAGCCCCAGCATTTT,CASIAEEDQPQHF
TRBV19,TRBD1,TRBJ1-2,.,TGTGCCAGTAGTTCGACAGGGCGTGACTATGGCTACACCTTC,CASSSTGRDYGYTF
TRBV5-1,.,TRBJ2-5,.,TGCGCCAGCAGCGCCGGACAACCCGGGGAGACCCAGTACTTC,CASSAGQPGETQYF
TRBV18,.,TRBJ1-2,.,TGTGCCAGCTCAGTCGATGGGAACTATGGCTACACCTTC,CASSVDGNYGYTF
TRBV28,.,TRBJ2-7,.,TGTGCCAGCAGTTTCTCACTACTGGAGCAGTACTTC,CASSFSLLEQYF
TRBV7-6,.,TRBJ2-1,few,TGTGCCAGCAGCTTACGGGCGGGGGCGTCCTACAATGAGCAGTTCTTC,CASSLRAGASYNEQFF
TRBV28,.,TRBJ1-3,.,TGTGCCAGCTCTAAGGACTGGGGGTTAGGAAACACCATATATTTT,CASSKDWGLGNTIYF
TRBV19,.,TRBJ1-5,.,TGTGCCAGTAGACCCATCGACAGGTTTGAGGATCAGCCCCAGCATTTT,CASRPIDRFEDQPQHF
TRBV2,TRBD1,TRBJ1-3,.,TGTGCCAGCAGTGATCTGACAGGGAGTCGGGCTTTT,CASSDLTGSRAF
TRBV3-1/TRBV3-2,TRBD1,TRBJ1-2,.,TGTGCCAGCAGTCTTCGGACAGGTTGGGACGGCTACACCTTC,CASSLRTGWDGYTF
TRBV10-3,.,TRBJ2-2,.,TGTGCCATCAAGTCGAGGCGCGACACCGGGGAGCTGTTTTTT,CAIKSRRDTGELFF
TRBV28,.,TRBJ1-2,.,TGTGCCAGCAGTTTACCGGGTTCGGGGGGTAGGGGCTACACCTTC,CASSLPGSGGRGYTF
TRBV6-4,TRBD1,TRBJ1-6,.,TGTGCCAGCAGGCGGGACAGCGGAAGCTATAATTCACCCCTCCACTTT,CASRRDSGSYNSPLHF
TRBV7-2,.,TRBJ1-1,.,TGTGCCAGCAGAACACAGGGGAACACTGAAGCTTTCTTT,CASRTQGNTEAFF
TRBV5-1,.,TRBJ2-1,.,TGCGCCAGCAGTTCCACACATGGGGGTTACAATGAGCAGTTCTTC,CASSSTHGGYNEQFF